This T cell receptor beta chain is drawn from a study of blood T cell repertoires in COVID-19. Trimming took 4 bases from V and 3 from J; bases not matched to a gene: 9. Germline loops: CDR1 LGHDT, CDR2 YNNKEL (reference sequence). The length of the CDR3 is 17 residues. Method: immunoSEQ multiplex PCR; TCRdb's copy keeps in-frame clones and lacks some. The sample has about 190,000 clones, about four fifths seen once; the top ten hold approximately 3%. This clone is a singleton in its sample. This sequence originates from a woman aged 25 to 39 who had recovered from COVID-19. The sample taken for sequencing was PBMCs or T cells enriched from blood (not recorded which). This rearrangement joins TRBV3-1 (or the pseudogene TRBV3-2) to TRBJ2-3, with 11 nucleotides matching TRBD1. CDR3 sequence reads: CASSPGQGAFSTDTQYF. CDR3 bases: TGTGCCAGCAGCCCAGGACAGGGGGCGTTCTCTACAGATACGCAGTATTTT.